A single sample is the source of the 7 T cell receptor beta chains below, sequenced in a study of blood T cell repertoires in COVID-19. Method: immunoSEQ multiplex PCR; TCRdb's copy keeps in-frame clones and lacks some. The sample lists about 280,000 clones, approximately 83% occurring once. The source material was peripheral blood. The receptors come from a woman aged 50 to 65 who had recovered from COVID-19.

This clone was counted a few times. The chain has TRBV2 and TRBJ1-1; D not resolved. This CDR3 comprises 14 residues. V lost 5 bases and J lost 4, with 14 bases in between. The germline gives CDR1 SNHLY, CDR2 FYNNEI. In DNA form, the CDR3 reads TGTGCCAGCAGTAGTGACGGGGAAGGCACTGAAGCTTTCTTT. Translating it yields CASSSDGEGTEAFF.

The chain is built from TRBV15 and TRBJ1-2, with TRBD1 as a possible D gene (6 bases). Germline-derived CDR1 and CDR2 are LNHNV and YYDKDF (reference sequence). The CDR3 covers 13 residues. Trimming left V 0 bases short and J 12 bases short, with 14 bases between. The CDR3 nucleotides are TGTGCCACCAGCAGAGATGGGACAAGGAGCGACACCTTC. This gives the protein CATSRDGTRSDTF.

J is TRBJ2-2 and V is TRBV3-1 (or the pseudogene TRBV3-2), with D perhaps TRBD1 (6 bases). CDR1 LGHDT and CDR2 YNNKEL come from the germline V gene (reference sequence). The CDR3 runs to 15 residues. The germline V and J ends were trimmed by 6 bases and 4 bases, with 15 bases remaining between them. The CDR3 bases are TGTGCCAGCAGACCCCAAACAGGGACCACCGGGGAGCTGTTTTTT. Amino acid sequence: CASRPQTGTTGELFF.

V gene TRBV18 combines with J gene TRBJ1-1; no clear D. Per the germline V gene, CDR1 is KGHSH and CDR2 is LQKENI. The CDR3 consists of 17 residues. Trimming pared 2 bases from V and 1 base from J, leaving 17 bases between. The chain's CDR3 is CASSPISVRDSNTEAFF. In nucleotides, the CDR3 is TGTGCCAGCTCACCAATTTCGGTGAGGGATTCGAACACTGAAGCTTTCTTT.

This chain connects TRBV14 to TRBJ2-7, with TRBD1 matching over 8 bases. The CDR3 extends over 13 amino acids. CDR1 and CDR2 (germline): SGHDN, FVKESK. With V trimmed by 8 bases and J by 1 base, 4 bases remained unmatched. In nucleotides, the CDR3 is TGTGCCAGCGGGACAGGAGGATCCTACGAGCAGTACTTC. The encoded protein is CASGTGGSYEQYF.

The count of this clone is one. This chain joins TRBV7-2 and TRBJ1-1; 8 nucleotides agree with TRBD1. The trim removed 7 bases at V and 2 bases at J, leaving 6 bases unmatched. The V gene's germline CDR1 is SGHTA and CDR2 FQGNSA. There are 14 residues in the CDR3. The CDR3 nucleotides are TGTGCCAGCATCGCGGGACAGGCAAACACTGAAGCTTTCTTT. Translation gives CASIAGQANTEAFF.

The V and J genes are TRBV5-1 and TRBJ1-1, with 7 bases aligning to TRBD1. CDR3 length equals 14 residues. The ends lost 1 base at V and 1 base at J; junction bases unmatched: 1. Germline V gene data show CDR1 as SGHRS and CDR2 as YFSETQ. The CDR3 region is CASSLSGGNTEAFF. CDR3 nucleotide sequence: TGCGCCAGCAGCTTGTCAGGGGGGAACACTGAAGCTTTCTTT.